This entry lists 10 T cell receptor beta chains sequenced from one sample in a study of cytomegalovirus exposure and HLA in healthy donors. Researchers ran the PCR with 60 Vbeta and 13 Jbeta primers. Libraries were prepared by immunoSEQ multiplex PCR; TCRdb keeps only in-frame clonotypes and omits some of them. The sample consists of approximately 220,000 clones, roughly four fifths of them appearing once. Sample: PBMCs. These receptors were collected from a girl aged 2-9 years in good health and CMV-seronegative.

This clone has more than one count but fewer than ten. The genes are TRBV18 and TRBJ1-2; no clear D. From germline, CDR1 is KGHSH and CDR2 LQKENI. V lost 3 bases and J lost 13, with 15 bases in between. This CDR3 contains 12 residues. CDR3 sequence: CASSPSEGWFTF. In DNA form, the CDR3 reads TGTGCCAGCTCACCTTCCGAGGGCTGGTTCACCTTC.

V is TRBV6-5 and J is TRBJ1-2, with 8 bases identical to TRBD1. V lost 6 bases, J lost 5 bases, and 8 bases stayed unmatched. The CDR3 runs 14 residues. Germline lookup yields CDR1 MNHEY and CDR2 SVGAGI. The CDR3 region is CASRSDRGRYGYTF. The CDR3 nucleotides read TGTGCCAGCAGGTCCGACAGGGGACGGTATGGCTACACCTTC.

The chain joins TRBV6-6 to TRBJ1-4; D gene uncertain. Germline V CDR1 and CDR2: MNHNY, SVGAGI (reference sequence). Trimming took off 3 bases at V and 8 bases at J, with 10 bases between the two ends. CDR3 length: 13 residues. CDR3 region: CASSYLVMEKLFF. The CDR3 coding sequence is TGTGCCAGCAGTTATTTAGTTATGGAAAAACTGTTTTTT.

The V gene is TRBV9, the J gene TRBJ2-5, with D possibly matching TRBD2 (6 bases). There are 12 residues in the CDR3. V was shortened by 7 bases and J by 4 bases, with 11 bases between the two germline ends. Germline V gene sequence: CDR1 SGDLS, CDR2 YYNGEE. The DNA of the CDR3 is TGTGCCAGCGGGACTGCCGGAGAGACCCAGTACTTC. Translation: CASGTAGETQYF.

This clone has only a few counts. This rearrangement joins TRBV12-5 to TRBJ2-1; D gene unclear. This CDR3 spans 16 amino acids. CDR1 is LGHNT, CDR2 FRNRAP, per germline. V was shortened by 0 bases and J by 10 bases, with 19 bases between the two germline ends. As DNA, the CDR3 is TGTGCTAGTGGTTTGGTACAGTTGGGCGCCCCTGGCGAGCAGTTCTTC. Amino acid sequence: CASGLVQLGAPGEQFF.

This rearrangement joins TRBV6-1 to TRBJ2-5; TRBD1 might be the D (6 bases). The V gene lost 3 bases and the J gene lost 5 bases, with 13 bases spanning the gap. The CDR3 contains 14 residues. Germline CDR1 is MNHNS and CDR2 is SASEGT. This CDR3 reads CASSDPGQGETQYF. DNA of the CDR3: TGTGCCAGCAGTGACCCGGGACAAGGGGAGACCCAGTACTTC.

The J gene is TRBJ1-1, the V gene TRBV5-1, with TRBD1 as a possible D gene (6 bases). CDR1 is SGHRS and CDR2 is YFSETQ in the germline V gene. V gave up 4 bases and J gave up 1 base, with 23 bases separating them. The CDR3 totals 18 residues. As DNA, the CDR3 is TGCGCCAGCAGCCCATCCCAGGACAGCAACTACCCGAACACTGAAGCTTTCTTT. It specifies CASSPSQDSNYPNTEAFF.

The chain employs TRBV5-5 and TRBJ1-4, with D possibly TRBD1 on 6 matching bases. Germline V gene data show CDR1 as SGHKS and CDR2 as YYEKEE (reference sequence). The CDR3 is 15 residues long. The V end was cut by 5 bases, the J end by 0 bases, with 11 bases between. The CDR3 region is CASRQDSSTNEKLFF. The CDR3 nucleotides read TGTGCCAGCAGACAGGACAGCTCAACTAATGAAAAACTGTTTTTT. Based on the CDR3 plus reference TRBV5-5 and TRBJ1-4, the full variable domain is DAGVTQSPTHLIKTRGQQVTLRCSPISGHKSVSWYQQVLGQGPQFIFQYYEKEERGRGNFPDRFSARQFPNYSSELNVNALLLGDSALYLCASRQDSSTNEKLFFGSGTQLSVL.

The chain has TRBV7-9 and TRBJ1-3; D not certain. From germline, CDR1 is SEHNR and CDR2 FQNEAQ (reference sequence). With 7 bases removed from V and 8 bases from J, the gap between germline ends came to 27 bases. CDR3 size: 17 residues. CDR3 coding DNA: TGTGCCAGCACCGTACCCCGACAACTCCGACGAGAAGACACCATATATTTT. Translation: CASTVPRQLRREDTIYF.

This clone was counted a few times. The CDR3 nucleotides read TGTGCCAGCAGCTTGGGGCGCGGATCCGGGGAGCTGTTTTTT. It codes for CASSLGRGSGELFF. This chain connects TRBV5-5 to TRBJ2-2; D is unresolved. The ends were cut back, 0 bases at V and 6 bases at J, with 9 bases in the middle. Germline V gene lookup returns CDR1 SGHKS and CDR2 YYEKEE (reference sequence). There are 14 residues in the CDR3.